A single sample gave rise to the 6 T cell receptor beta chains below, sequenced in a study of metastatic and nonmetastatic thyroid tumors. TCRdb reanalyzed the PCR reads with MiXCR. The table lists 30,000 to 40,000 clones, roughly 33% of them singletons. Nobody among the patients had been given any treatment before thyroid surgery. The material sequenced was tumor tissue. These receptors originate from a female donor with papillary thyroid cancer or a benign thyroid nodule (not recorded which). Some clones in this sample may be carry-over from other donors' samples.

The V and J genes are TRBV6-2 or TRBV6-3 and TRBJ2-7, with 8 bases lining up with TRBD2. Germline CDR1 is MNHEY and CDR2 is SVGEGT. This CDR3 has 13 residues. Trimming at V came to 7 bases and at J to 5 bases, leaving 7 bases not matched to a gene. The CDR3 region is CASTAGGGNEQYF. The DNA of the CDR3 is TGTGCCAGCACCGCGGGGGGCGGGAACGAGCAGTACTTC.

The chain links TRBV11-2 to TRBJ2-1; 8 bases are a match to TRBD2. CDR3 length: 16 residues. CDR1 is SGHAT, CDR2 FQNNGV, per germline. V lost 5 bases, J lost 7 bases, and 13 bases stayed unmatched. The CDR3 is CASSHPEQRGKNEQFF. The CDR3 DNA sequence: TGTGCCAGCAGCCACCCTGAGCAGCGGGGGAAGAATGAGCAGTTCTTC.

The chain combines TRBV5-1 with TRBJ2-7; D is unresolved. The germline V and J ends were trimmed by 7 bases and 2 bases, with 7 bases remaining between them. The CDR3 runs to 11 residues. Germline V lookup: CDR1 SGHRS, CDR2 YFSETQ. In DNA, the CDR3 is TGCGCCAGCCCTAAGCCCTACGAGCAGTACTTC. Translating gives CASPKPYEQYF.

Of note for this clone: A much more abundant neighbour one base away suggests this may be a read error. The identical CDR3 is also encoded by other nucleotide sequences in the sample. The CDR3 nucleotides read TGTGCCAGCAGTTTAATAGGGGAGACGGATACTCAGTATTTT. It specifies CASSLIGETDTQYF. The rearrangement joins TRBV28 to TRBJ2-3, with D perhaps given as TRBD1 or TRBD2 (5 bases each). CDR1 and CDR2 (germline): MDHEN, SYDVKM. The CDR3 loop spans 14 amino acids.

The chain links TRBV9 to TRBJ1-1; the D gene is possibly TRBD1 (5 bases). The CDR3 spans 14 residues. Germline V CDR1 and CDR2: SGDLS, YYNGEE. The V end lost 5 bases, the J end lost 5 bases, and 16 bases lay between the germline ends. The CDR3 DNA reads TGTGCCAGCAGTTCGGGGGATGGGCGGACTGAAGCTTTCTTT. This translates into CASSSGDGRTEAFF.

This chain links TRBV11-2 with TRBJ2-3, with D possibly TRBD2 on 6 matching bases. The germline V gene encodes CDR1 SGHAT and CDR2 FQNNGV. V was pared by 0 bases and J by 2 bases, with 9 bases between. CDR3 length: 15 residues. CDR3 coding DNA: TGTGCCAGCAGCTTAGATGGCGGGACCACAGATACGCAGTATTTT. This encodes CASSLDGGTTDTQYF.